This TCR beta chain was found in a study of blood T cell repertoires in COVID-19. At the level of the study: COVID-19 samples collected from the United States, Italy and Spain covered acute and convalescent phases. PBMCs, B-cell-depleted T cells, or T cells provided the cDNA or gDNA that made up the material.

Study processing details: For nucleated cells, counts were estimated from reference gene primer amplification. Method: immunoSEQ multiplex PCR; TCRdb's copy keeps in-frame clones and lacks some. That table gives V, J and clone size, and the DNA gave D and trimming. The repertoire has roughly 40,000 clones, 79% of them found once; the top ten carry approximately 30%. Germline CDR1 reads SQVTM; CDR2 reads ANQGSEA. The CDR3 totals 18 residues. V shed 6 bases, J shed 12 bases, and the junction held 29 bases outside the gene matches. The clonotype was recovered from an elderly woman with acute or convalescent COVID-19. The sequencing input was peripheral blood. The rearrangement uses TRBV29-1 and TRBJ2-1; TRBD2 matches at 7 bases. The CDR3 sequence is CSVRPAGMGLRELIGQFF. CDR3 DNA: TGCAGCGTCCGGCCGGCAGGGATGGGGTTGCGGGAGCTTATCGGGCAGTTCTTC.